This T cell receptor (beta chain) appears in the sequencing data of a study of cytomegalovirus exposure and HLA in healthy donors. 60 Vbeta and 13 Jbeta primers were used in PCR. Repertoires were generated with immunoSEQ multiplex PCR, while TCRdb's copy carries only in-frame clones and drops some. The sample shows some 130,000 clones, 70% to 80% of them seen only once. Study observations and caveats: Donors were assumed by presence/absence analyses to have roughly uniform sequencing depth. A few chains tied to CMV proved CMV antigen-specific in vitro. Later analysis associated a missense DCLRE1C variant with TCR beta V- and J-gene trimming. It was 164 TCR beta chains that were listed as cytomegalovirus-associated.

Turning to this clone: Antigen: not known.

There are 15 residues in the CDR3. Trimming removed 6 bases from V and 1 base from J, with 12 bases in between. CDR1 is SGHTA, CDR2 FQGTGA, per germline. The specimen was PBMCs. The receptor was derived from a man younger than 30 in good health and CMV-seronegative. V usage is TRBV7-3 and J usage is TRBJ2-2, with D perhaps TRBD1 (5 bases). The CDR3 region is CASRPDSRNTGELFF. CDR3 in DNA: TGTGCCAGCAGACCTGACAGCCGGAACACCGGGGAGCTGTTTTTT.